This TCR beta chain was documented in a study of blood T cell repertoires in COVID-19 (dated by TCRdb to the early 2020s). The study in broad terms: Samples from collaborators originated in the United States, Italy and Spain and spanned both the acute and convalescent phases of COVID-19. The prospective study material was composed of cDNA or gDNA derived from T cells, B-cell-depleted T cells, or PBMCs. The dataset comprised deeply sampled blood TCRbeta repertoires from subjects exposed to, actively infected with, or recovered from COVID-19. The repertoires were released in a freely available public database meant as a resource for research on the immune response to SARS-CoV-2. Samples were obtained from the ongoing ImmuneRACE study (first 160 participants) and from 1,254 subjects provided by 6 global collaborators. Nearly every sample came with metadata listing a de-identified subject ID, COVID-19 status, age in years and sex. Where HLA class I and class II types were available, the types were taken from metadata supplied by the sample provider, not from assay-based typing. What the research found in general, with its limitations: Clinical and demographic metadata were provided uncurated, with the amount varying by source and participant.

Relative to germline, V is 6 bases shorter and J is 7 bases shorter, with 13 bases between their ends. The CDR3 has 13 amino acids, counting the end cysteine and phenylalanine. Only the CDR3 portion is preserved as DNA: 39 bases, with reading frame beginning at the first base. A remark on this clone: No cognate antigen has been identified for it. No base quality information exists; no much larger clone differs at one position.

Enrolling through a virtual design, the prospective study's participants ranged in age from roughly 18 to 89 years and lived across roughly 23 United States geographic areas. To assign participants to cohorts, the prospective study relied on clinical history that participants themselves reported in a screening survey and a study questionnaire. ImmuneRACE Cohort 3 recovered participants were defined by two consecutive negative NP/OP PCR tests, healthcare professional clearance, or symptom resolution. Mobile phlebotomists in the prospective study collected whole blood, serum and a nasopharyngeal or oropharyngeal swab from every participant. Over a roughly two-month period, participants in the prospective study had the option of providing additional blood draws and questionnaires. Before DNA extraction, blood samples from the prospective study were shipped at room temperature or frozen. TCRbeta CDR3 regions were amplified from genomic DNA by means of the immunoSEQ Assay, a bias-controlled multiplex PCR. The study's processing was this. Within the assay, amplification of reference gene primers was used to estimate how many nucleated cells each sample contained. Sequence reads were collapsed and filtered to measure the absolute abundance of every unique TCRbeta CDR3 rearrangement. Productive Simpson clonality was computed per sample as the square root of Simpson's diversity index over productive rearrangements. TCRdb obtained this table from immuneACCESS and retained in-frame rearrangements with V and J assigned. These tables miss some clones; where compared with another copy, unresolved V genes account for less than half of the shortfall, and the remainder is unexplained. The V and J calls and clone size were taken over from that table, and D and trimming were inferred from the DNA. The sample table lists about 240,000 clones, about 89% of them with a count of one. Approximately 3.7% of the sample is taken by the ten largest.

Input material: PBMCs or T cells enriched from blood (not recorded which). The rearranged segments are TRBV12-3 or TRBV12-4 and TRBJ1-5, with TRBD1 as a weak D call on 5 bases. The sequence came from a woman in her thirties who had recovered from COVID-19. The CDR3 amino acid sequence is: CASSPQGYQPQHF. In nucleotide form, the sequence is TGTGCCAGCAGCCCCCAGGGTTACCAGCCCCAGCATTTT.